This paragraph reports one T cell receptor (beta chain). Its cognate antigen has yet to be identified. No base quality information exists; no much larger clone differs at one position. The data are from a study of shared clonotypes between healthy human individuals (dated by TCRdb to between 2020 and 2021). Describing the broader study: The cohort comprised a couple of women and a few men aged 18 to 49 years. Leukapheresis yielded between about 0.9 and 9 billion PBMCs per donor. For each donor, CD4 naive and CD4 memory were each given three plates, CD8 naive was given two plates, and CD8 memory was given one plate. To estimate repertoire size and how much clonotypes are shared between individuals, the study performed deep sequencing of blood TCR repertoires from a few healthy adults. To increase sequencing depth and limit assay-specific biases, TCR repertoire library preparation and sequencing were carried out by different laboratories using diverse techniques.

Beyond this particular receptor, the publication reports: Across a handful of donors, roughly 5% of naive CD4, 3.5% of naive CD8, 2.3% of memory CD4, and around 0.4% of memory CD8 clonotypes were shared. Sampling was restricted to blood, and TCR repertoires in tissues likely differ from the TCR repertoires found in blood. Compared with non-shared clonotypes, clonotypes shared by all four sorted-subset donors had higher generation probabilities. Pairwise subsampling indicated that sequencing depth was expected to affect the degree of clonotype sharing among donors. Because the study included a small number of donors, the genetic and exposure-history diversity represented was limited. Naive subsets generally had larger estimated clonotype richness than memory subsets. Rarefaction of sorted-subset datasets indicated incomplete sequencing despite the large sequencing depth.

Healthy HIV-negative adults with no recently reported acute infections or vaccinations were included as donors. Every donor was a Caucasian adult residing in Nashville, Tennessee, USA. CD4+ T cells were enriched by magnetic negative selection; naive cells were then positively selected on CD45RA, and the negative fraction formed the memory subset. Blood was collected by leukapheresis, and PBMCs were isolated by Ficoll-Histopaque density gradient centrifugation and then cryopreserved in liquid nitrogen vapor phase. Analytical flow cytometry was used to check the purity and quantity of each magnetically sorted T cell population. Genomic DNA was isolated from each sorted fraction and quantified by UV absorbance on a Nanodrop 2000c. Via the germline V gene, CDR1 is SGHRS and CDR2 YFSETQ. V lost 4 bases and J lost 2 bases; the stretch between them is 14 bases long. Reading from cysteine to phenylalanine, the CDR3 counts 15 amino acids. CDR3 DNA is the only sequence kept; it has 45 bases, read in frame from the first base.

Using the deep immunoSEQ assay, TCR CDR3 regions were amplified from genomic DNA by multiplex PCR. Extracted genomic DNA from each cell subset was spread evenly across all wells of several immunoSEQ 96-well plates, with each plate serving as a replicate. For sorted subsets, around 0.2 ug genomic DNA, equal to about 30,000 T cell genomes, was loaded into each replicate PCR. Purified libraries were measured with a Qubit 3.0 fluorometer, size-checked on a Bioanalyzer 2100, and measured again with the KAPA Library Quantification kit. Every immunoSEQ 96-well plate was sequenced on a separate single-read 150-cycle Illumina NextSeq 550 flow cell. Per the source publication's procedure: Because the immunoSEQ output included only junctional sequences and no quality scores, the filtering could not be the same as the filtering used for full-length reads. Sequences were annotated with PyIR, a Python wrapper for IgBLAST v1.9, using IMGT germline references to assign V/J genes and CDR3. Reads with weak V/J assignments (E-value above 1e-6), missing CDR3, stop codons, out-of-frame junctions, or ambiguous translated residues were removed. V3J clonotypes were defined by identical inferred V gene, J gene, and CDR3 amino acid sequence. Percentage overlap between repertoires was computed as shared unique clonotypes divided by the size of the smaller repertoire. Repertoire richness was assessed with RTK rarefaction, the Chao1 estimator, and Recon v2.1 estimates of unobserved clonotypes. For all TCRbeta clonotypes obtained by the gDNA method from a few donors, generation probabilities were computed with OLGA. This immuneACCESS table, as held by TCRdb, lists in-frame sequences with V and J called but not all clones. Of the missing ones, under half trace to an unresolved V gene in checked studies; the others have no known cause. That table supplies the V and J calls and clone size; D and trimming were determined from the DNA. The sample has millions of clones on record, 85% to 95% of them singletons. The ten top clones hold 0.13% of the sample.

Material for sequencing was naive CD4+ T cells sorted from blood. Interpreted using the paper, the cell subset or site label stands for: CD45RA+ positively selected. This TCR was sampled from a man aged 18 to 29 in good health. Recombination joined TRBV5-1 with TRBJ2-3; the D gene assignment is ambiguous. The nucleotide sequence is TGCGCCAGCAGCACCCTCAACATACCCACAGATACGCAGTATTTT. It is translated as CASSTLNIPTDTQYF.